This T cell receptor (beta chain) was identified during a study of blood T cell repertoires in COVID-19. Deletions cut 4 bases from V and 4 bases from J, with 19 bases between. The CDR3 length is 16 residues. In germline, CDR1 is MNHEY, CDR2 SMNVEV (reference sequence). Libraries were prepared by immunoSEQ multiplex PCR; TCRdb keeps only in-frame clonotypes and omits some of them. The data contain roughly 100,000 clones, roughly 87% of them singletons. Source material: peripheral blood. The TCR originated in a human donor in a cohort sampled during active COVID-19. This sequence joins TRBV27 and TRBJ1-2; weak D call: TRBD1 (6 bases). CDR3 nucleotide sequence: TGTGCCAGCAGTTCCTCAGGGGAATTGGACGCCTATGGCTACACCTTC. Its translation is CASSSSGELDAYGYTF.